The subject of this entry is one TCR beta chain. Its antigen is still unknown. The data are from a study of cytomegalovirus exposure and HLA in healthy donors. In the study overall: About 80 million unique TCR sequences came from HLA-typed donors in an early release.

Germline CDR1 reads SGHTA; CDR2 reads FQGNSA. V shed 5 bases and J 4 bases; nucleotides not matched to a gene: 9. The length of the CDR3 is 15 residues. Findings and caveats of the study: Cytomegalovirus-associated status was assigned to roughly 160 TCR beta chains. Earlier analysis yielded a pattern in which most TCR beta V segments were productive about 90% or about 30% of the time. The HLA-A and HLA-B alleles of most subjects were reportedly predicted accurately from TCR beta sequences.

Vbeta (60) and Jbeta (13) primers were used in the PCR. Only in-frame clones appear in the TCRdb table, and some are missing; sequencing was by immunoSEQ multiplex PCR. The table shows tens of thousands of clones, with 55% to 75% occurring only once. The specimen sequenced was PBMCs. The sequence was obtained from a woman between 40 and 55 years old in good health and CMV-seropositive. The chain has TRBV7-2 and TRBJ1-2, with 8 bases identical to TRBD1. The CDR3 is CASSPPDRDFYGYTF. The CDR3 region has the DNA TGTGCCAGCAGCCCCCCGGACAGGGACTTCTATGGCTACACCTTC.